Listed below are T cell receptor beta chains from one sample, sequenced in a study of T cell responses to AZD1222 COVID-19 vaccine. Assay: immunoSEQ multiplex PCR; the TCRdb copy retains only in-frame clones and omits some. The data show 120,000 or so clones, around 90% seen once. The sequences come from peripheral blood, collected 28 days after the second AZD1222 dose. These receptors were obtained from an adult who received the AZD1222 COVID-19 vaccine. The CDR3 runs from the conserved cysteine through the conserved F or W. Each record gives: V gene, D gene, clone size, J gene, CDR3 DNA, CDR3 protein. D genes are given only for firm matches. Size values are once, few and many counts, or a class for expanded clones, and some rows have none.

>TRBV7-2|TRBD2|-|TRBJ2-5
TGTGCCAGCAGCTTAGCCTTGACTAGCGGGAGTCAACAAGAGACCCAGTACTTC
CASSLALTSGSQQETQYF
>TRBV27|TRBD1|-|TRBJ2-7
TGTGCCAGCAGTTTACGGACAGGATACGAGCAGTACTTC
CASSLRTGYEQYF
>TRBV12-5|-|-|TRBJ1-5
TGTGCTAGTGGTTTGGGGCAGGGCAAGGAGGGGGCCCAGCATTTT
CASGLGQGKEGAQHF
>TRBV10-3|TRBD1|-|TRBJ1-4
TGTGCCATCAGGGCGACAGGGCGAGAGAACGAAAAACTGTTTTTT
CAIRATGRENEKLFF
>TRBV4-1|TRBD1|-|TRBJ2-5
TGCGCCAGCAGCCAATCCAACAGGGGTGGGCGTGAGACCCAGTACTTC
CASSQSNRGGRETQYF
>TRBV28|-|-|TRBJ1-2
TGTGCCAGCACACGAGAGCAGGGGTGGCACTATGGCTACACCTTC
CASTREQGWHYGYTF
>TRBV11-2|TRBD1|-|TRBJ1-1
TGTGCCAGCAGCCCCAGGGGGGGGAGGGACACTGAAGCTTTCTTT
CASSPRGGRDTEAFF
>TRBV9|-|-|TRBJ1-1
TGTGCCAGCAGCGGAAGAGTGGAGAACACTGAAGCTTTCTTT
CASSGRVENTEAFF
>TRBV18|-|-|TRBJ2-6
TGTGCCAGCTCACGCCCCTCTGGGGCCAACGTCCTGACTTTC
CASSRPSGANVLTF
>TRBV7-9|-|-|TRBJ2-5
TGTGCCAGCAGCTATGCGGAGACCCAGTACTTC
CASSYAETQYF
>TRBV7-8|TRBD2|-|TRBJ2-2
TGTGCCAGCAGCTTAATACGAAGCGGGGGGTTGAACACCGGGGAGCTGTTTTTT
CASSLIRSGGLNTGELFF
>TRBV28|-|few|TRBJ1-4
TGTGCCAGCAGTTTGGGGTTGGGGGGCCTAGATGAAAAACTGTTTTTT
CASSLGLGGLDEKLFF
>TRBV18|-|-|TRBJ2-1
TGTGCCAGCTCACCACGGCGAGAGGGCTACAATGAGCAGTTCTTC
CASSPRREGYNEQFF
>TRBV7-2|-|-|TRBJ1-2
TGTGCCAGCAGCTCCCTCTATGGCTACACCTTC
CASSSLYGYTF
>TRBV3-1/TRBV3-2|-|-|TRBJ1-5
TGTGCCAGCAGCCAAGACGGCCAGGACAATCAGCCCCAGCATTTT
CASSQDGQDNQPQHF
>TRBV28|TRBD2|-|TRBJ2-1
TGTGCCAGCAGCTCACTAGCGGGAGGTGAGGATGAGCAGTTCTTC
CASSSLAGGEDEQFF
>TRBV30|-|-|TRBJ1-4
TGTGCCTGGAGTGTCCAGGGGCTTAACGAAAAACTGTTTTTT
CAWSVQGLNEKLFF
>TRBV4-2|TRBD1|few|TRBJ2-7
TGTGCCAGCAGCCAAGACCCGGACAGGGGAACCTACGAGCAGTACTTC
CASSQDPDRGTYEQYF
>TRBV30|-|-|TRBJ1-6
TGTGCCTGGAGTGCCGAAGGACATCGAAATTCACCCCTCCACTTT
CAWSAEGHRNSPLHF
>TRBV14|-|-|TRBJ1-2
TGTGCCAGCAGCCAAGATGGTTTTGGCTATGGCTACACCTTC
CASSQDGFGYGYTF
>TRBV12-3/TRBV12-4|-|-|TRBJ1-2
TGTGCCAGCAGCTCAACAGGGTACGGCTACACCTTC
CASSSTGYGYTF
>TRBV19|TRBD1|-|TRBJ1-2
TGTCCCGGGGAGGGGGCACGCTATGGCTACACCTTC
CPGEGARYGYTF
>TRBV14|-|-|TRBJ1-1
TGTGCCAGCAGCCAACTGGGGATGGACACTGAAGCTTTCTTT
CASSQLGMDTEAFF
>TRBV14|-|-|TRBJ1-1
TGTGCCAGCAGCCAACTTCCGAACACTGAAGCTTTCTTT
CASSQLPNTEAFF
>TRBV19|TRBD2|-|TRBJ2-7
TGTGCCAGTAGGGGGCTAGCGGCAGGAAGGGGAGGCGAGCAGTACTTC
CASRGLAAGRGGEQYF
>TRBV21-1|-|-|TRBJ1-4
TGTGCCAGCAGGCTACTACGGGGTTACCATGAAAAACTGTTTTTT
CASRLLRGYHEKLFF
>TRBV6-5|-|once|TRBJ2-6
TGTGCCAGCAACAGGGCCCAGGGGGCCAACGTCCTGACTTTC
CASNRAQGANVLTF
>TRBV5-1|-|-|TRBJ1-3
TGCGCCAGCAGCTCATCTCCCGCCTCTGGAAACACCATATATTTT
CASSSSPASGNTIYF